This is a list of T cell receptor beta chains from one sample in a study of cytomegalovirus exposure and HLA in healthy donors. Sequenced by immunoSEQ multiplex PCR; TCRdb stores in-frame clones only, minus some. The repertoire consists of approximately 190,000 clones, with more than 65% occurring once and the leading ten covering about 3%. Sequences were obtained from PBMCs. All receptors derive from a man aged 40-49 years in good health and CMV-seropositive. Both conserved end residues are part of each CDR3. D genes are given only for firm matches.

v_call | d_call | cdr3_aa
TRBV6-1 | TRBD1 | CASSEEGARTFPRGEQYF
TRBV27 | TRBD1 | CASSLDRMNTGELFF
TRBV11-2 | NA | CASSHRVRQSYNEQFF
TRBV5-1 | TRBD1 | CASSLGQGVYNEQFF
TRBV21-1 | NA | CARWTGKQPQHF
TRBV5-4 | TRBD1 | CASSPRQGITEAFF
TRBV5-4 | NA | CASSPGLLETQYF
TRBV7-9 | TRBD2 | CASRISGSSYNEQFF
TRBV12-5 | NA | CASGLSGGGGYTF
TRBV4-1 | NA | CASSQDRDNYEQYF
TRBV5-5 | TRBD1 | CASSLGDRGLPGTQYF
TRBV19 | TRBD1 | CASSIGTGSTDTQYF
TRBV10-3 | NA | CAISEGGYGYNEQFF
TRBV15 | TRBD1 | CATSTDRDRGYEQYF
TRBV4-3 | NA | CASSHTSQGDGFYEQYF
TRBV6-5 | NA | CASRVGTIQPQHF
TRBV2 | NA | CASSAGSGANVLTF
TRBV18 | TRBD1 | CASSPPGQGLKTQYF